This T cell receptor (beta chain) appears in the sequencing data of a study of blood T cell repertoires in COVID-19. Overall study: The study drew acute and convalescent COVID-19 samples from the United States, Italy and Spain. Sources were T cells, B-cell-depleted T cells, or PBMCs; the material itself was cDNA or gDNA.

The V end was cut by 7 bases, the J end by 5 bases, with 17 bases between. CDR1 is LGHNT, CDR2 FRNRAP, per germline. CDR3 length equals 14 residues. As originally analysed: Quantification of nucleated cells was approximated via reference gene primer amplification. Only in-frame clones appear in the TCRdb table, and some are missing; sequencing was by immunoSEQ multiplex PCR. D and trimming were read from the DNA, whereas the V and J calls and clone size are those reported in that table. The sample shows about 11,000 clones, 80% to 90% of them seen only once. The source material was peripheral blood. The rearrangement uses TRBV12-5 and TRBJ2-5; possibly TRBD2 for D (6 bases). This receptor was obtained from a human donor in a cohort sampled during active COVID-19. Here the CDR3 DNA reads TGTGCTAGTGCCCCTCCGGGGGTTGGGGAGACCCAGTACTTC. Translated: CASAPPGVGETQYF.